These 20 T cell receptor beta chains originate from one sample sequenced in a study of T cells in Graves' hyperthyroidism and ophthalmopathy. Amplification targeted TCR beta CDR3 regions from RNA transcripts. Primed by the HTBI set, a first-round RT-PCR was run on the TCR CDR3. In TCRdb, the multiplex PCR reads were re-called with MiXCR into one record per CDR3 protein. The sample has approximately 640,000 distinct CDR3 sequences; nearly 45% are singletons. The specimen was peripheral blood or thyroid tissue (not recorded which). The receptors come from an adult man with Graves' disease, either hyperthyroidism or ophthalmopathy (not recorded which).

CDR3 sequence: CATSVSGRDQPQHF. CDR3 sequence (DNA): TGTGCCACCAGTGTTTCCGGCAGAGATCAGCCCCAGCATTTT. J is TRBJ1-5 and V is TRBV24-1; D gene unclear. This CDR3 spans 14 amino acids. V lost 5 bases and J lost 5, with 12 bases in between. Looked up from germline, CDR1 is KGHDR and CDR2 is SFDVKD.

The rearrangement joins TRBV7-2 to TRBJ1-2; TRBD1 matches 8 bases. CDR1 is SGHTA and CDR2 is FQGNSA in the germline V gene. V was pared by 5 bases and J by 12 bases, with 17 bases of the junction left unmatched. CDR3 length equals 15 residues. The CDR3 region is CASSVALTGAGGHTF. The DNA for the CDR3 is TGTGCCAGCAGCGTTGCCCTGACAGGGGCCGGCGGCCACACCTTC.

This clonotype was recorded at least ten times. The chain links TRBV7-2 to TRBJ1-4, with 9 bases identical to TRBD1. Germline CDR1 SGHTA, CDR2 FQGNSA. The CDR3 runs 15 residues. Germline trimming cut 4 bases from V and 8 bases from J; bases unmatched to any gene: 8. This CDR3 reads CASSSSTGGGEKLFF. The CDR3 coding sequence is TGTGCCAGCAGCTCCTCGACAGGGGGAGGAGAAAAACTGTTTTTT.

As concerns this clonotype: One end of the junction does not line up with germline, which may come from a read error. The chain links TRBV7-2 to TRBJ1-5, with TRBD1 matching over 8 bases. Germline values: CDR1 SGHTA, CDR2 FQGNSA. The CDR3 runs to 15 residues. CDR3 DNA sequence: TGCGCCAGCAGCCAGACAGGGGCCCACGAGCAGCCCCAGCATTTT. It translates to CASSQTGAHEQPQHF.

Of note for this clonotype: The junction shows a germline mismatch at one end, possibly a read error. This chain links TRBV10-3 with TRBJ2-7; D uncertain. This CDR3 is 13 amino acids long. Germline CDR1 and CDR2: ENHRY and SYGVKD. CDR3 sequence reads: CAIRSPVYGYTTF. DNA of the CDR3: TGTGCCATCAGATCGCCTGTCTATGGCTACACGACCTTC.

The rearrangement links TRBV24-1 to TRBJ2-7; D tentatively reads TRBD1 or TRBD2 (7 bases each). CDR1 and CDR2 (germline): KGHDR, SFDVKD. V was shortened by 2 bases and J by 2 bases, with 12 bases between the two germline ends. This CDR3 is 15 amino acids long. The CDR3 sequence is CATSDSSGGAYEQYF. The CDR3 bases are TGTGCCACCAGTGATTCGTCAGGGGGGGCCTACGAGCAGTACTTC.

This clonotype was observed a few times. This chain joins TRBV29-1 and TRBJ2-7; perhaps TRBD1 as D (5 bases). This CDR3 region has 14 residues. Trimming shortened V by 7 bases and J by 2 bases, and 18 bases separated the two germline ends. Germline V lookup: CDR1 SQVTM, CDR2 ANQGSEA. The CDR3 nucleotides read TGCAGCGGGCAACGGACACCGATTCCCTACGAGCAGTACTTC. Its protein is CSGQRTPIPYEQYF.

CDR3 bases: TGTGCCAGCAGTTTAGGAGGGGGTGGAGGAGAGACCCAGTACTTC. Amino acid sequence: CASSLGGGGGETQYF. The rearrangement joins TRBV6-1 to TRBJ2-5, with D tentatively TRBD1 or TRBD2 (6 bases each). CDR3 size: 15 residues. V dropped 5 bases and J dropped 4 bases, with 17 bases sitting between them. Germline CDR1 reads MNHNS; CDR2 reads SASEGT.

For this clonotype: The conserved closing phenylalanine or tryptophan is absent in this CDR3, likely reflecting a read error. This chain uses TRBV11-2 with TRBJ1-2; D is ambiguous. The germline gives CDR1 SGHAT, CDR2 FQNNGV. V was clipped by 0 bases and J by 8 bases, with 10 bases between them. The CDR3 runs to 13 residues. The chain's CDR3 is CASSLDSVTGYTL. The CDR3 DNA reads as TGTGCCAGCAGCTTAGACAGTGTCACCGGCTACACCCTC.

This clonotype was recorded a few times. J is TRBJ1-5 and V is TRBV2, with D tentatively TRBD1 (6 bases). V lost 5 bases and J lost 6, with 11 bases in between. CDR1 and CDR2 (germline): SNHLY, FYNNEI. The CDR3 extends over 13 amino acids. The CDR3 is CASSTTGGQPQHF. As DNA, the CDR3 is TGTGCCAGCAGTACGACAGGCGGTCAGCCCCAGCATTTT.

This clonotype has ten or more counts. The rearrangement uses TRBV24-1 and TRBJ2-5; D perhaps matches TRBD1 (6 bases). The CDR3 sequence is 13 residues long. Germline CDR1 KGHDR, CDR2 SFDVKD. V gave up 7 bases and J gave up 5 bases, with 13 bases separating them. The CDR3 coding sequence is TGTGCCACCAGCCTTTCAGGGGATGAGACCCAGTACTTC. It is translated as CATSLSGDETQYF.

At least ten counts were recorded for this clonotype. Here the CDR3 reads CSVDAYTEAFF. In DNA form, the CDR3 reads TGCAGCGTTGATGCGTACACTGAAGCTTTCTTT. J is TRBJ1-1 and V is TRBV29-1, with D uncertain. The CDR3 consists of 11 residues. Germline CDR1 and CDR2: SQVTM and ANQGSEA. Deletions cut 3 bases from V and 3 bases from J, with 5 bases between.

This clonotype was recorded a few times. V usage is TRBV5-1 and J usage is TRBJ1-1; 8 positions agree with TRBD1. The CDR3 is 14 amino acids. After removal of 4 bases from V and 4 bases from J, the junction contained 6 bases not matched to a gene. Germline assignment: CDR1 SGHRS and CDR2 YFSETQ. The CDR3 loop is CASSRFTGGTEAFF. In nucleotides, the CDR3 is TGCGCCAGCAGCCGTTTTACAGGGGGCACTGAAGCTTTCTTT.

The CDR3 DNA reads as TGTGCCAGCAGCGTGGCAGGGCTCAGCAATCAGCCCCAGCATTTT. This translates into CASSVAGLSNQPQHF. The V gene is TRBV9, the J gene TRBJ1-5; D might be TRBD1 (5 bases). The V and J ends lost 2 bases and 1 base respectively, with 10 bases between them. Germline CDR1 and CDR2: SGDLS and YYNGEE. The CDR3 spans 15 residues.

The sample holds a few counts of this clonotype. In DNA, the CDR3 is TGTGCCAGCAGCTTAGAAAAGGTGATCACTGAAGCTTTCTTT. It translates to CASSLEKVITEAFF. J is TRBJ1-1 and V is TRBV7-9; D is unclear. CDR1 and CDR2 from the germline V gene are SEHNR and FQNEAQ (reference sequence). The CDR3 sequence is 14 residues long. The V end lost 1 base, the J end lost 4 bases, and 10 bases lay between the germline ends.

This clonotype occurred once. This chain uses TRBV20-1 with TRBJ1-5; D perhaps matches TRBD1 (6 bases). The CDR3 is made up of 14 amino acids. Germline CDR1 is DFQATT and CDR2 is SNEGSKA (reference sequence). V was trimmed by 5 bases and J by 0 bases, leaving 11 bases between them. The DNA of the CDR3 is TGCAGTGCTCGGGACACTTCTAGCAATCAGCCCCAGCATTTT. Translating gives CSARDTSSNQPQHF.

This clonotype was counted only a few times. The V call is TRBV7-9, the J call TRBJ1-2; tentatively, D is TRBD1 (6 bases). Germline V CDR1 and CDR2: SEHNR, FQNEAQ (reference sequence). V gave up 7 bases and J gave up 2 bases, with 14 bases separating them. The length of the CDR3 is 14 residues. The CDR3, as DNA: TGTGCCAGCAAGGGGCAGGGGATGAACTATGGCTACACCTTC. Protein: CASKGQGMNYGYTF.

V and J are TRBV13 and TRBJ2-5, with 8 nucleotides matching TRBD1. Unmatched junction bases numbered 8, after V lost 5 bases and J lost 9 bases. CDR1 and CDR2 (germline): PRHDT, FYEKMQ (reference sequence). The CDR3 length is 13 residues. The CDR3 coding sequence is TGTGCCAGCAGCGGACAGGGAGGCCAGCCCCAGTACTTC. Encoded protein: CASSGQGGQPQYF.

In DNA form, the CDR3 reads TGCAGCTTAGAGACGGTGAATTCACCCCTCCACTTT. It specifies CSLETVNSPLHF. The rearrangement uses TRBV20-1 and TRBJ1-6; D unclear. CDR1 is DFQATT and CDR2 is SNEGSKA in the germline V gene (reference sequence). This CDR3 has 12 amino acids.

The chain has TRBV19 and TRBJ1-5, with TRBD1 identical over 9 bases. Germline-derived CDR1 and CDR2 are LNHDA and SQIVND (reference sequence). CDR3 length: 19 residues. V was clipped by 4 bases and J by 0 bases; unmatched bases: 13. CDR3 nucleotides: TGTGCCAGTAGTAGCTTGCCGGGACAGGGACCTTATAGCAATCAGCCCCAGCATTTT. Translating gives CASSSLPGQGPYSNQPQHF.